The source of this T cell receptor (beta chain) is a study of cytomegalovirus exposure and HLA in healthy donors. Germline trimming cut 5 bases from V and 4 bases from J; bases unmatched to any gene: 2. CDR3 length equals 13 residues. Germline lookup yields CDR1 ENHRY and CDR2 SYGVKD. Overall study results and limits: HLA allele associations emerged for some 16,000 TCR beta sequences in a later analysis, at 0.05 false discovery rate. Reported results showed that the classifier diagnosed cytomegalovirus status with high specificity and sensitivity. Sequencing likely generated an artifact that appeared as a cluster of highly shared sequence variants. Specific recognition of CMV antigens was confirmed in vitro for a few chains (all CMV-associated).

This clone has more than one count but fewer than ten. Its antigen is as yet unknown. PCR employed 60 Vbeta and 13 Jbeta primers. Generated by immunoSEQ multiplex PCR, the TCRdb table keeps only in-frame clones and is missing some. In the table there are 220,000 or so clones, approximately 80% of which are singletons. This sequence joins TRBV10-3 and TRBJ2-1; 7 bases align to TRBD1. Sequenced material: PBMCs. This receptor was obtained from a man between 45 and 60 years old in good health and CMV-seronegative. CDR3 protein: CAISPTGYNEQFF. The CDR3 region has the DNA TGTGCCATCAGTCCGACAGGGTACAATGAGCAGTTCTTC.